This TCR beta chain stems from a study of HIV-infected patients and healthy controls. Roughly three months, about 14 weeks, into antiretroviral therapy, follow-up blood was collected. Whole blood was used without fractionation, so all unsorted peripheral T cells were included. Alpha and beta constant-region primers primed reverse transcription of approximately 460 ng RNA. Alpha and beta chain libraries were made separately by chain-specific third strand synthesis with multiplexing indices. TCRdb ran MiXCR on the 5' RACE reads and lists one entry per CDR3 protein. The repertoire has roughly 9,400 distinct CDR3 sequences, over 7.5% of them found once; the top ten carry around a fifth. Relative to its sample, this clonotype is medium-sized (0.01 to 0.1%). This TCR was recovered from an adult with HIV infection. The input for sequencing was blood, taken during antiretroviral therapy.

The DNA of the CDR3 is TGTGCCAGCAGTGAAGAGGTGGGGACCAATCAGCCCCAGCATTTT. Protein product: CASSEEVGTNQPQHF. This chain joins TRBV2 and TRBJ1-5; possibly TRBD1 for D (5 bases). The CDR3 spans 15 residues. Trimming left V 1 base short and J 3 bases short, with 10 bases between. The V gene's germline CDR1 is SNHLY and CDR2 FYNNEI.